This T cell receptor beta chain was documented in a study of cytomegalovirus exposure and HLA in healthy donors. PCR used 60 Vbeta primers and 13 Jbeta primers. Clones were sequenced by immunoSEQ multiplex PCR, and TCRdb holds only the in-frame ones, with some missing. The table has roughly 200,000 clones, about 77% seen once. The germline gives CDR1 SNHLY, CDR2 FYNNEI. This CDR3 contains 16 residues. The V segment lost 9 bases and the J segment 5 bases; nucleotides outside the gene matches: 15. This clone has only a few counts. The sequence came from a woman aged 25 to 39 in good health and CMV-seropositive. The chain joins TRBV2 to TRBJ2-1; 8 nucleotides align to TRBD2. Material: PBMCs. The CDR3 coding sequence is TGTGCCAGTGAGAATAGGGGCGGGGGGTACCACAATGAGCAGTTCTTC. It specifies CASENRGGGYHNEQFF. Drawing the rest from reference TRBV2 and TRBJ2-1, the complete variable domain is EPEVTQTPSHQVTQMGQEVILRCVPISNHLYFYWYRQILGQKVEFLVSFYNNEISEKSEIFDDQFSVERPDGSNFTLKIRSTKLEDSAMYFCASENRGGGYHNEQFFGPGTRLTVL.